This T cell receptor (beta chain) was documented in a study of T cells expressing NK-cell markers. Study-level background: Sequencing of TCR beta repertoires drew on sorted CD3+CD56+NKG2C+, CD3+CD56+NKG2C- and CD3+CD56-NKG2C+ T cells. Seven sequenced donors out of eight were HCMV-seropositive, one seronegative. Overall study findings and caveats: The CD3+CD56-NKG2C+ fraction of several donors was likewise dominated by these clonotypes.

From germline, CDR1 is MGHDK and CDR2 SYGVNS. The CDR3 sequence is 14 residues long. About this clonotype itself: Its specificity is not known.

TCRdb re-called the 5' RACE reads and catalogs CDR3 proteins one per entry, DNA excluded. This repertoire comprises 140,000 or so distinct CDR3 sequences; its ten largest clones make up around 10%. The gene calls are TRBV25-1 and TRBJ2-7; with no DNA, the TCRdb D assignment of TRBD2 cannot be verified. The sequence was obtained from a man younger than 35 in good health. Sequencing was performed on blood T cells: a sorted CD56 or NKG2C T cell subset, CD4+ or CD8+ T cells, or bulk PBMC T cells (not recorded which). This CDR3 reads CASRPSGSTYEQYF.